This TCR beta chain appears in the sequencing data of a study of T cell repertoires in cytomegalovirus infection. Study information: Public TCR beta signatures provided an indication of both CMV infection and a matching HLA type. Notes on the study in general: The study found HLA-C-restricted CMV-specific TCR beta clonotypes dominating the ex vivo response. CMV carriers with the relevant HLA were identified by cumulative public TCR beta family frequency.

About this clonotype: Its specificity is not known.

TCRdb re-called the reads with MiXCR, one entry per CDR3 protein. The profile covers 700,000 to 900,000 distinct CDR3 sequences, with 25% to 35% appearing a single time and approximately 14% taken by the ten largest. Here the sequenced sample was cultured CD8+ T cells from PBMCs, taken from culture after CMV antigen stimulation. The TCR comes from a human donor in good health (CMV status not recorded). Some clones in this sample may be carry-over from other donors' samples.

This CDR3 is CATSPVGTGGIRYGYTF. The CDR3 DNA follows: TGTGCCACCAGCCCGGTGGGGACAGGGGGCATTCGGTATGGCTACACCTTC. The chain carries TRBV15 and TRBJ1-2; 12 bases match TRBD1. Germline V CDR1 and CDR2: LNHNV, YYDKDF (reference sequence). CDR3 length: 17 residues. After removal of 5 bases from V and 5 bases from J, the junction contained 12 bases not matched to a gene.